The rows below give T cell receptor beta chains drawn from one sample of a study of PD-L1 blockade in urothelial cancer. Only in-frame clones appear in the TCRdb table, and some are missing; sequencing was by immunoSEQ multiplex PCR. This table has 95,000 to 100,000 clones, about nine tenths appearing once. The sequencing used PBMCs, collected around atezolizumab (anti-PD-L1) treatment. These receptors were obtained from a man between 60 and 75 years old with urothelial cancer. Both conserved end residues are part of each CDR3. The D gene is left open where the match is weak. Clone size is not always given. Where it is, it says once, few, many or a class for expanded clones.

abundance: -
v_gene: TRBV5-1
d_gene: TRBD1
j_gene: TRBJ2-7
CDR3nt: TGCGCCAGCAGCTTGGGACAGGGTACCGACGAGCAGTACTTC
CDR3aa: CASSLGQGTDEQYF

abundance: -
v_gene: TRBV27
d_gene: -
j_gene: TRBJ2-7
CDR3nt: TGTGCCAGCAGTTTGATGCAGGGTGGGTACGAGCAGTACTTC
CDR3aa: CASSLMQGGYEQYF

abundance: -
v_gene: TRBV18
d_gene: -
j_gene: TRBJ1-5
CDR3nt: TGTGCCAGCTCACCCCTTCAGGGGCCCCAGCATTTT
CDR3aa: CASSPLQGPQHF

abundance: -
v_gene: TRBV6-1
d_gene: -
j_gene: TRBJ2-7
CDR3nt: TGTGCCACCACCCCTCAGACAGTGACTTTTAGCGAGCAGTACTTC
CDR3aa: CATTPQTVTFSEQYF

abundance: -
v_gene: TRBV4-1
d_gene: -
j_gene: TRBJ2-5
CDR3nt: TGCGCCAGCAGCCAAGCTATTAGCCCCCGGGAGACCCAGTACTTC
CDR3aa: CASSQAISPRETQYF

abundance: -
v_gene: TRBV5-1
d_gene: TRBD2
j_gene: TRBJ2-7
CDR3nt: TGCGCCAGCAGCTTTGGTTGGAGCGGGAGCACCCCTGGGGAGCAGTACTTC
CDR3aa: CASSFGWSGSTPGEQYF

abundance: -
v_gene: TRBV23-1
d_gene: -
j_gene: TRBJ1-1
CDR3nt: TGCGCCAGCAGTCCGAGGCAGGGCACCACTGAAGCTTTCTTT
CDR3aa: CASSPRQGTTEAFF

abundance: -
v_gene: TRBV6-6
d_gene: -
j_gene: TRBJ2-3
CDR3nt: TGTGCCAGCAGTTACGAGGGGGGGCGTAGCACAGATACGCAGTATTTT
CDR3aa: CASSYEGGRSTDTQYF

abundance: -
v_gene: TRBV9
d_gene: -
j_gene: TRBJ1-1
CDR3nt: TGTGCCACGGAGAAACACGGGAACACTGAAGCTTTCTTT
CDR3aa: CATEKHGNTEAFF

abundance: -
v_gene: TRBV7-2
d_gene: -
j_gene: TRBJ2-2
CDR3nt: TGTGCCAGCAGCCGCGCGGGGACGGCTGCGAACACCGGGGAGCTGTTTTTT
CDR3aa: CASSRAGTAANTGELFF

abundance: -
v_gene: TRBV28
d_gene: TRBD1
j_gene: TRBJ1-5
CDR3nt: TGTGCCAGCATTATAGGCGGGACAGGGGGTACGGCCCAGCATTTT
CDR3aa: CASIIGGTGGTAQHF

abundance: -
v_gene: TRBV29-1
d_gene: -
j_gene: TRBJ2-7
CDR3nt: TGCAGCGTTGAAGCGCGGACGGCTGGGAGCGAGCAGTACTTC
CDR3aa: CSVEARTAGSEQYF

abundance: -
v_gene: TRBV5-4
d_gene: -
j_gene: TRBJ2-3
CDR3nt: TGTGCCAGCAGTCCAGTAGCGGAAATAAGCACAGATACGCAGTATTTT
CDR3aa: CASSPVAEISTDTQYF

abundance: -
v_gene: TRBV27
d_gene: -
j_gene: TRBJ2-3
CDR3nt: TGTGCCAGCAGTTTAATGAGGGCAGATACGCAGTATTTT
CDR3aa: CASSLMRADTQYF

abundance: -
v_gene: TRBV6-5
d_gene: -
j_gene: TRBJ2-3
CDR3nt: TGTGCCAGCAGTTACCTCGGGGGTGCAGATACGCAGTATTTT
CDR3aa: CASSYLGGADTQYF

abundance: -
v_gene: TRBV27
d_gene: TRBD1
j_gene: TRBJ2-7
CDR3nt: TGTGCCAGCAGCACCGGGACAGGGTACAACGAGCAGTACTTC
CDR3aa: CASSTGTGYNEQYF

abundance: -
v_gene: TRBV4-2
d_gene: TRBD2
j_gene: TRBJ2-7
CDR3nt: TGTGCCAGCAGCCAAGTGGCAGCGGGGGGTACCTACGAGCAGTACTTC
CDR3aa: CASSQVAAGGTYEQYF

abundance: -
v_gene: TRBV5-1
d_gene: TRBD2
j_gene: TRBJ2-2
CDR3nt: TGCGCCAGCAGCTTCCGTCGGGGGGTTGACGAGCTGTTTTTT
CDR3aa: CASSFRRGVDELFF

abundance: -
v_gene: TRBV10-3
d_gene: -
j_gene: TRBJ2-7
CDR3nt: TGTGCCATCCGAGGGATTTTAGGGTACGAGCAGTACTTC
CDR3aa: CAIRGILGYEQYF

abundance: once
v_gene: TRBV9
d_gene: TRBD1
j_gene: TRBJ2-7
CDR3nt: TGTGCCAGCAGCCCAGGGGGCCAACCCTATTACGAGCAGTACTTC
CDR3aa: CASSPGGQPYYEQYF

abundance: -
v_gene: TRBV19
d_gene: TRBD1
j_gene: TRBJ1-4
CDR3nt: TGTGCCAGCCAGTGGGGGGACAGTCGTAATGAAAAACTGTTTTTT
CDR3aa: CASQWGDSRNEKLFF

abundance: -
v_gene: TRBV4-1
d_gene: TRBD2
j_gene: TRBJ2-2
CDR3nt: TGCGCCAGCAGCCCGGGACTAGCGGGGCGAGGGGGAACTAACACCGGGGAGCTGTTTTTT
CDR3aa: CASSPGLAGRGGTNTGELFF

abundance: -
v_gene: TRBV18
d_gene: -
j_gene: TRBJ1-2
CDR3nt: TGTGCCAGCTCTCTATCCTACGCCAACTATGGCTACACCTTC
CDR3aa: CASSLSYANYGYTF

abundance: -
v_gene: TRBV14
d_gene: -
j_gene: TRBJ1-1
CDR3nt: TGTGCCAGCAGCCAAGATGTCCAGGGCGCTTTCTTT
CDR3aa: CASSQDVQGAFF

abundance: -
v_gene: TRBV28
d_gene: -
j_gene: TRBJ1-1
CDR3nt: TGTGCCAGCAGCCCCTTGAACACTGAAGCTTTCTTT
CDR3aa: CASSPLNTEAFF

abundance: -
v_gene: TRBV28
d_gene: -
j_gene: TRBJ2-7
CDR3nt: TGTGCCAGCAGGGCCGGGACTCAAGCCTACGAGCAGTACTTC
CDR3aa: CASRAGTQAYEQYF

abundance: -
v_gene: TRBV4-3
d_gene: -
j_gene: TRBJ1-1
CDR3nt: TGCGCCAGCAGCCAAGAGTACAGGGTGAACACTGAAGCTTTCTTT
CDR3aa: CASSQEYRVNTEAFF

abundance: -
v_gene: TRBV28
d_gene: TRBD1
j_gene: TRBJ2-3
CDR3nt: TGTGCCAGCAGTCGAATTAGGGGGCGCCTCACAGATACGCAGTATTTT
CDR3aa: CASSRIRGRLTDTQYF

abundance: -
v_gene: TRBV6-1
d_gene: TRBD1
j_gene: TRBJ1-4
CDR3nt: TGTGCCAGCAGTTTCGACAGGGGGACGGGAAAACTGTTTTTT
CDR3aa: CASSFDRGTGKLFF

abundance: -
v_gene: TRBV5-6
d_gene: TRBD2
j_gene: TRBJ2-5
CDR3nt: TGTGCCAGCAGCTGGAGGGTGGGTAGCGGGGGGGCCGGAAAGACCCAGTACTTC
CDR3aa: CASSWRVGSGGAGKTQYF

abundance: once
v_gene: TRBV7-8
d_gene: -
j_gene: TRBJ1-5
CDR3nt: TGTGCCAGCAGCTTATTTCCATCCACCGCGACAGTATCGGTTCAGCCCCAGCATTTT
CDR3aa: CASSLFPSTATVSVQPQHF

abundance: -
v_gene: TRBV7-6
d_gene: TRBD2
j_gene: TRBJ2-7
CDR3nt: TGTGCCAGCAGCTTAGGGAGCGGGGGGTCCTACGAGCAGTACTTC
CDR3aa: CASSLGSGGSYEQYF

abundance: -
v_gene: TRBV9
d_gene: -
j_gene: TRBJ2-3
CDR3nt: TGTGCCAGCAGCGGCCGACCGGGAAATATACGGGATACGCAGTATTTT
CDR3aa: CASSGRPGNIRDTQYF

abundance: -
v_gene: TRBV4-2
d_gene: -
j_gene: TRBJ2-7
CDR3nt: TGTGCCAGCAGCCAAGGGTACAGCTACGAGCAGTACTTC
CDR3aa: CASSQGYSYEQYF

abundance: -
v_gene: TRBV9
d_gene: TRBD2
j_gene: TRBJ2-2
CDR3nt: TGTGCCAGCAGCGTATTTAGCGGGAGGCGCAACACCGGGGAGCTGTTTTTT
CDR3aa: CASSVFSGRRNTGELFF

abundance: -
v_gene: TRBV6-1
d_gene: -
j_gene: TRBJ2-1
CDR3nt: TGTGCCAGCAGCCAAGCGCGTTCCTACAATGAGCAGTTCTTC
CDR3aa: CASSQARSYNEQFF

abundance: few
v_gene: TRBV28
d_gene: -
j_gene: TRBJ1-3
CDR3nt: TGTGCCAGCAGTTTATGGGAGGTCAGCTCTGGAAACACCATATATTTT
CDR3aa: CASSLWEVSSGNTIYF

abundance: -
v_gene: TRBV6-1
d_gene: -
j_gene: TRBJ1-5
CDR3nt: TGTGCCAGCCTAGCCGGAAACAATCAGCCCCAGCATTTT
CDR3aa: CASLAGNNQPQHF

abundance: -
v_gene: TRBV5-1
d_gene: -
j_gene: TRBJ1-5
CDR3nt: TGCGCCAGCAGCCCGGGCGGAGGGGCCGGGGACCTAGATCAGCCCCAGCATTTT
CDR3aa: CASSPGGGAGDLDQPQHF

abundance: -
v_gene: TRBV9
d_gene: TRBD1
j_gene: TRBJ2-7
CDR3nt: TGTGCCAGCAGCGCCGGCGCCGGGACAGGGGCCTACGAGCAGTACTTC
CDR3aa: CASSAGAGTGAYEQYF

abundance: -
v_gene: TRBV7-9
d_gene: -
j_gene: TRBJ1-2
CDR3nt: TGTGCCAGCAGTTCCGGTGGCCCAGGCCCCTATGGCTACACCTTC
CDR3aa: CASSSGGPGPYGYTF

abundance: -
v_gene: TRBV7-2
d_gene: -
j_gene: TRBJ2-7
CDR3nt: TGTGCCAGCAGCTTAGCGTCCAGGGACTACGAGCAGTACTTC
CDR3aa: CASSLASRDYEQYF

abundance: -
v_gene: TRBV7-8
d_gene: TRBD1
j_gene: TRBJ1-5
CDR3nt: TGTGCCAGCAGCTCGGGACAGGGGGCTTCTCAGCCCCAGCATTTT
CDR3aa: CASSSGQGASQPQHF

abundance: -
v_gene: TRBV28
d_gene: -
j_gene: TRBJ1-1
CDR3nt: TGTGCCAGCTCACTTTCCGGGAACACTGAAGCTTTCTTT
CDR3aa: CASSLSGNTEAFF

abundance: once
v_gene: TRBV2
d_gene: -
j_gene: TRBJ1-1
CDR3nt: TGTGCCAGCACAGGCAGTTTGAACACTGAAGCTTTCTTT
CDR3aa: CASTGSLNTEAFF

abundance: -
v_gene: TRBV5-4
d_gene: TRBD1
j_gene: TRBJ1-1
CDR3nt: TGTGCCAGCAGCTTACAGGGGGTGGAGAACACTGAAGCTTTCTTT
CDR3aa: CASSLQGVENTEAFF

abundance: -
v_gene: TRBV6-5
d_gene: TRBD1
j_gene: TRBJ2-4
CDR3nt: TGTGCCAGCAGGACGGGACAGGCGACCAAAAACATTCAGTACTTC
CDR3aa: CASRTGQATKNIQYF

abundance: -
v_gene: TRBV4-3
d_gene: -
j_gene: TRBJ2-7
CDR3nt: TGCGCCAGCAGCCAAGTGAAGGGGGACTACGAGCAGTACTTC
CDR3aa: CASSQVKGDYEQYF

abundance: -
v_gene: TRBV27
d_gene: -
j_gene: TRBJ1-6
CDR3nt: TGTGCCAGCAGTCCCACAGGGAACAATTCACCCCTCCACTTT
CDR3aa: CASSPTGNNSPLHF